The 7 T cell receptor beta chains given below trace back to one sample, sequenced in a study of T cells in Graves' hyperthyroidism and ophthalmopathy. Amplification of TCR beta CDR3 regions used RNA as the template. The study used the HTBI primer set for a first-round RT-PCR of the TCR CDR3. Each CDR3 protein is one row after TCRdb ran MiXCR on the multiplex PCR reads. Of more than 650,000 distinct CDR3 sequences listed, around 15% are singletons. Sequencing was performed on blood. Receptors originate from a young woman with Graves' hyperthyroidism.

The J gene is TRBJ1-1, the V gene TRBV5-6; D gene unclear. The V end lost 6 bases, the J end lost 0 bases, and 18 bases lay between the germline ends. Germline CDR1 is SGHDT and CDR2 is YYEEEE. The length of the CDR3 is 16 residues. DNA for the CDR3: TGTGCCAGCAACTTAATTTGGGAGAGCATGAACACTGAAGCTTTCTTT. Amino acid sequence: CASNLIWESMNTEAFF.

This clonotype has a count of ten or more. This rearrangement joins TRBV6-1 to TRBJ1-5, with a weak D call TRBD1 (5 bases). Trimming took off 5 bases at V and 0 bases at J, with 14 bases between the two ends. The CDR3 contains 16 residues. CDR1 and CDR2 from the germline V gene are MNHNS and SASEGT. CDR3 in amino acids: CASSYGGGNSNQPQHF. Written as DNA, the CDR3 is TGTGCCAGCAGTTACGGCGGGGGGAATAGCAATCAGCCCCAGCATTTT.

The chain combines TRBV20-1 with TRBJ1-6; 9 bases agree with TRBD1. The CDR3 covers 14 residues. Germline trimming cut 4 bases from V and 8 bases from J; bases unmatched to any gene: 6. The germline gives CDR1 DFQATT, CDR2 SNEGSKA (reference sequence). The CDR3 nucleotides read TGCAGTGCTACAACCGGGACAGGGTATTCACCCCTCCACTTT. Encoded protein: CSATTGTGYSPLHF.

This clonotype was detected ten times or more. The chain uses TRBV7-2 and TRBJ2-7; D call uncertain. The germline V gene encodes CDR1 SGHTA and CDR2 FQGNSA. CDR3 length: 13 residues. Trimming stripped 4 bases from V and 1 base from J, with 8 bases between. The CDR3 loop reads CASSSQRSYEQYF. The CDR3 DNA follows: TGTGCCAGCAGCTCCCAGAGGTCCTACGAGCAGTACTTC.

This clonotype has a count of ten or more. The J gene is TRBJ1-5, the V gene TRBV2, with 7 bases fitting TRBD1. Germline CDR1 SNHLY, CDR2 FYNNEI. V lost 2 bases, J lost 0 bases, and 7 bases stayed unmatched. The CDR3 consists of 17 residues. The CDR3 region is CASSERTGAYSNQPQHF. The CDR3 DNA is TGTGCCAGCAGTGAAAGGACAGGCGCTTATAGCAATCAGCCCCAGCATTTT.

This clonotype was seen ten or more times. The chain employs TRBV18 and TRBJ2-7, with D tentatively TRBD1 (7 bases). V was trimmed by 1 base and J by 6 bases, leaving 19 bases between them. The CDR3 loop spans 16 amino acids. From germline, CDR1 is KGHSH and CDR2 LQKENI. This CDR3 is CASSPLTRGTASEQYF. The CDR3 DNA is TGTGCCAGCTCACCACTAACCCGGGGGACAGCTTCCGAGCAGTACTTC.

The chain carries TRBV6-2 or TRBV6-3 and TRBJ1-1; D call uncertain. The CDR3 spans 11 residues. Germline V gene lookup returns CDR1 MNHEY and CDR2 SVGEGT. V was cut by 6 bases and J by 3 bases, with 5 bases left in between. The CDR3 loop reads CASRFYTEAFF. The CDR3 nucleotides are TGTGCCAGCAGGTTTTACACTGAAGCTTTCTTT.